This passage covers 7 T cell receptor beta chains from one sample sequenced in a study of cytomegalovirus exposure and HLA in healthy donors. Use of 60 Vbeta and 13 Jbeta primers characterized the PCR. Measured with immunoSEQ multiplex PCR; TCRdb has only the in-frame clones, and not every one. The sample carries roughly 150,000 clones, 60% to 80% recorded once. The sequenced sample consisted of PBMCs. These receptors all come from a woman in her thirties or forties in good health and CMV-seronegative.

The chain uses TRBV7-2 and TRBJ2-2, with 16 bases aligning to TRBD2. Germline CDR1 reads SGHTA; CDR2 reads FQGNSA. The ends lost 6 bases at V and 7 bases at J; junction bases unmatched: 11. This CDR3 contains 18 residues. The CDR3 nucleotides are TGTGCCAGCAGGGGCGGGACTAGCGGGAGGGCCATTTACGGGGAGCTGTTTTTT. Its protein is CASRGGTSGRAIYGELFF.

The chain couples TRBV28 to TRBJ2-3; D is ambiguous. Trimming removed 7 bases at V and 2 bases at J, with 16 bases between. The CDR3 loop spans 15 amino acids. CDR1 and CDR2 (germline): MDHEN, SYDVKM. The DNA for the CDR3 is TGTGCCAGCACCCCTTCAACTCTCAACACAGATACGCAGTATTTT. Its translation is CASTPSTLNTDTQYF.

The chain links TRBV7-9 to TRBJ1-2, with a weak D call TRBD1 (6 bases). The CDR3 loop spans 14 amino acids. Germline V gene sequence: CDR1 SEHNR, CDR2 FQNEAQ (reference sequence). V was shortened by 3 bases and J by 2 bases, with 10 bases between the two germline ends. CDR3 sequence reads: CASSLDSTNYGYTF. The CDR3 region has the DNA TGTGCCAGCAGCTTGGACAGTACGAACTATGGCTACACCTTC. Full variable domain (rest looked up from reference TRBV7-9 and TRBJ1-2): DTGVSQNPRHKITKRGQNVTFRCDPISEHNRLYWYRQTLGQGPEFLTYFQNEAQLEKSRLLSDRFSAERPKGSFSTLEIQRTEQGDSAMYLCASSLDSTNYGYTFGSGTRLTVV.

This chain connects TRBV7-2 to TRBJ2-2; TRBD2 aligns across 8 bases. CDR3 size: 18 residues. The germline V gene has CDR1 SGHTA and CDR2 FQGNSA. J lost 3 bases, V lost 5 bases, and 14 bases had no gene match. CDR3 amino acids: CASSPRRGSGDYTGELFF. As DNA, the CDR3 is TGTGCCAGCAGCCCCCGCAGGGGTAGCGGGGATTACACCGGGGAGCTGTTTTTT.

The chain employs TRBV28 and TRBJ2-3; 7 bases match TRBD2. The CDR3 has 16 residues. Trimming took 3 bases from V and 0 from J; bases not matched to a gene: 6. In germline, CDR1 is MDHEN, CDR2 SYDVKM. The CDR3 DNA reads as TGTGCCAGCAGTTTTGCGGGAGCCTTTAGCACAGATACGCAGTATTTT. Its protein is CASSFAGAFSTDTQYF.

The gene calls are TRBV5-1 and TRBJ1-4, with 10 bases matching TRBD1. Losses at the gene ends were 4 bases for V and 7 bases for J; bases not matched to a gene: 7. CDR3 length: 15 residues. Germline V lookup: CDR1 SGHRS, CDR2 YFSETQ. The CDR3 DNA follows: TGCGCCAGCAGCCAACGACAGGGGGCTTCTGAAAAACTGTTTTTT. Translated: CASSQRQGASEKLFF.

The chain employs TRBV7-9 and TRBJ2-7; TRBD2 matches 8 bases. The CDR3 is made up of 15 amino acids. The V and J ends lost 3 bases and 2 bases, in that order; junction bases with no gene match: 6. Per the germline V gene, CDR1 is SEHNR and CDR2 is FQNEAQ (reference sequence). The CDR3 reads CASSFRGTRAYEQYF. CDR3 DNA sequence: TGTGCCAGCAGCTTTCGGGGGACTAGGGCCTACGAGCAGTACTTC.